This T cell receptor beta chain was sequenced during a study of blood T cell repertoires in COVID-19. Study summary: PBMCs, B-cell-depleted T cells, or T cells provided the cDNA or gDNA that made up the material.

Authors' methods: Amplified reference gene primers provided the basis for estimating nucleated cell counts. Profiling relied on immunoSEQ multiplex PCR, and the TCRdb table lists in-frame clones only, not all of them. That table supplies the V and J calls and clone size; D and trimming were determined from the DNA. The sample holds over 250,000 clones; over 75% are singletons and the top ten take approximately 12%. The CDR3 is 13 amino acids. In germline, CDR1 is LNHDA, CDR2 SQIVND (reference sequence). V trimming: 6 bases; J trimming: 4 bases; junction bases outside the gene matches: 4. This clonotype originated in a woman aged 60-70 years with acute or convalescent COVID-19. Sequences were obtained from peripheral blood. V usage is TRBV19 and J usage is TRBJ1-2, with 8 bases that match TRBD1. The CDR3: CASRDDRGYGYTF. DNA of the CDR3: TGTGCCAGTAGGGACGACAGGGGCTATGGCTACACCTTC.